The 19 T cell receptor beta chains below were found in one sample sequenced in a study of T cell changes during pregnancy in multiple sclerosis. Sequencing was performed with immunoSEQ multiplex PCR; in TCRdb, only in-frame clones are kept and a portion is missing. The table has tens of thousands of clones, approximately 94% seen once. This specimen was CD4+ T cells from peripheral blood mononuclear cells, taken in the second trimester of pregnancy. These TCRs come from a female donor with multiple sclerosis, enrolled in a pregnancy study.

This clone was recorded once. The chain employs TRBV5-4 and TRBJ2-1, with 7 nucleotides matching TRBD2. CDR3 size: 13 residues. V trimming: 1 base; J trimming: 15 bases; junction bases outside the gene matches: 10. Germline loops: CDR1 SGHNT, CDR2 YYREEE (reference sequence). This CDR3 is CASSLPSREEWFF. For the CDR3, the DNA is TGTGCCAGCAGCTTGCCGTCCCGGGAGGAGTGGTTCTTC.

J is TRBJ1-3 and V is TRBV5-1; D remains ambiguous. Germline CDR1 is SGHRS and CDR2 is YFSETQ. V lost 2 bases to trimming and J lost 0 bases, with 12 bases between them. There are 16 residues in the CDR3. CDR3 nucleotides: TGCGCCAGCAGCTTTACCTTTGGTAGCTCTGGAAACACCATATATTTT. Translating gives CASSFTFGSSGNTIYF.

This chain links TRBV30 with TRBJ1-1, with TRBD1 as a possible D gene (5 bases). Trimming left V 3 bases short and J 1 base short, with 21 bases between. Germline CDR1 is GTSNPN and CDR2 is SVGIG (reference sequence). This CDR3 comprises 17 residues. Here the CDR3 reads CAWRSGRGNWGNTEAFF. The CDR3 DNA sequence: TGTGCCTGGAGGTCGGGTAGGGGAAATTGGGGGAACACTGAAGCTTTCTTT.

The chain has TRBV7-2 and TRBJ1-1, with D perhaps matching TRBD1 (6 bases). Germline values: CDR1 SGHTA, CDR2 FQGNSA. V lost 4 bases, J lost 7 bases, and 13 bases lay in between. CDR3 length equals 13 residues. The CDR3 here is CASSSYRALEAFF. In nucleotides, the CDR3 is TGTGCCAGCAGCTCCTACAGGGCTCTTGAAGCTTTCTTT.

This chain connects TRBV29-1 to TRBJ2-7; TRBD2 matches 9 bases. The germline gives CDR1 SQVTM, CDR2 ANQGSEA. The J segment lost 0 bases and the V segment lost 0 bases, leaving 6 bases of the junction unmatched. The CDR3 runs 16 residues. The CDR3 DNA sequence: TGCAGCGTTGAAGAAGGCAGCGGGGGGAGCTCCTACGAGCAGTACTTC. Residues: CSVEEGSGGSSYEQYF.

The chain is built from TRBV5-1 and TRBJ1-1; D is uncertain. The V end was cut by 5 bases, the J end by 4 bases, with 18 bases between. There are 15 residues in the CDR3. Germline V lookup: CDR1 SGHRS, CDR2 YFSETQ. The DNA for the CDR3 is TGCGCCAGCAGACCTGACCTGAATGAGGTCACTGAAGCTTTCTTT. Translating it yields CASRPDLNEVTEAFF.

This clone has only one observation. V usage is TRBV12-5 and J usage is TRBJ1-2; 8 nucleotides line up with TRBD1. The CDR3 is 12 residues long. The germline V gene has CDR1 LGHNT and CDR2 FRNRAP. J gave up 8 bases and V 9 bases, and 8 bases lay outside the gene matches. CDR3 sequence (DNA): TGTGCTAGCCAGGGGGCTGGTAAAGGCTACACCTTC. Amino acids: CASQGAGKGYTF.

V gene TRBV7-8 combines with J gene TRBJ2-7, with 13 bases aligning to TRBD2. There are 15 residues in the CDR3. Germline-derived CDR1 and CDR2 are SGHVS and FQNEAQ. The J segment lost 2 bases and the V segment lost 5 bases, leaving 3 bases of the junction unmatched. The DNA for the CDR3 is TGTGCCAGCAGCCCCACTAGCGGGAGGGCCTACGAGCAGTACTTC. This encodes CASSPTSGRAYEQYF.

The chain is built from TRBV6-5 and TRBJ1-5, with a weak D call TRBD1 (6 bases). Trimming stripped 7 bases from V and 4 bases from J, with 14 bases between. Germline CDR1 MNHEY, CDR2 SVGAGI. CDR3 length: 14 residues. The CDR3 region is CASTPGTPNQPQHF. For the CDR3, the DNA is TGTGCCAGCACCCCCGGGACACCGAATCAGCCCCAGCATTTT.

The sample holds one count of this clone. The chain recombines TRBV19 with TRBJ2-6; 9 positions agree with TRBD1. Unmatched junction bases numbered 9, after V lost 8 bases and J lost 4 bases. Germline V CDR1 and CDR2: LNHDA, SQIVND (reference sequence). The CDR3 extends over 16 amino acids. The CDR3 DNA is TGTGCCAGTTGGGGACAGGGAGCGGGAGGGGCCAACGTCCTGACTTTC. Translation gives CASWGQGAGGANVLTF. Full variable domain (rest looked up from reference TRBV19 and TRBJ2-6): DGGITQSPKYLFRKEGQNVTLSCEQNLNHDAMYWYRQDPGQGLRLIYYSQIVNDFQKGDIAEGYSVSREKKESFPLTVTSAQKNPTAFYLCASWGQGAGGANVLTFGAGSRLTVL.

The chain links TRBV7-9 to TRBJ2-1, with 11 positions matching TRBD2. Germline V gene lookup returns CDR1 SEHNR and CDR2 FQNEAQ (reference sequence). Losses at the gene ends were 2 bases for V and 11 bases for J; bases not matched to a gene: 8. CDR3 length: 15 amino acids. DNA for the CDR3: TGTGCCAGCAGCTTAAGGGAACTAGCGGGAGCTAAGCAGTTCTTC. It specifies CASSLRELAGAKQFF.

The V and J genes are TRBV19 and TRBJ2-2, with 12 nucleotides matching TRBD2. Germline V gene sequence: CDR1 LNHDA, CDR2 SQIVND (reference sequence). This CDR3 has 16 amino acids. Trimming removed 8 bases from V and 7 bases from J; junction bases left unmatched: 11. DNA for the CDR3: TGTGCCAGTCACTCGACTAGCGGGAGTACAATCGGGGAGCTGTTTTTT. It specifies CASHSTSGSTIGELFF.

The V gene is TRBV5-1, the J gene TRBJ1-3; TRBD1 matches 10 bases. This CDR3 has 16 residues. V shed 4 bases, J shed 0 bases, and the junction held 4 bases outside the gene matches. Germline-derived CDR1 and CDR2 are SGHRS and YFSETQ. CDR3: CASSHGQGGSGNTIYF. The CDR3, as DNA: TGCGCCAGCAGCCATGGACAGGGGGGCTCTGGAAACACCATATATTTT.

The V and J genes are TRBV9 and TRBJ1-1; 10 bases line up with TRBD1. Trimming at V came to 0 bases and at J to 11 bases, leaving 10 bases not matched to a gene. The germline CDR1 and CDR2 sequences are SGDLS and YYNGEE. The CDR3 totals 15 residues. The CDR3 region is CASSVVSPGQGFAFF. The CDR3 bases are TGTGCCAGCAGCGTAGTCAGCCCGGGACAGGGGTTCGCTTTCTTT. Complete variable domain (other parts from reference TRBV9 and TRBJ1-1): DSGVTQTPKHLITATGQRVTLRCSPRSGDLSVYWYQQSLDQGLQFLIQYYNGEERAKGNILERFSAQQFPDLHSELNLSSLELGDSALYFCASSVVSPGQGFAFFGQGTRLTVV.

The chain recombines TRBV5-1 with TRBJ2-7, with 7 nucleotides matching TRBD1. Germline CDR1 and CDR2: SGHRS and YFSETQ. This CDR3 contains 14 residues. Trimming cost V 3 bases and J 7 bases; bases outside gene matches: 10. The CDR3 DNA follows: TGCGCCAGCAGCTCCCGGGACAGCCGTGGGGAGCAGTACTTC. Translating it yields CASSSRDSRGEQYF.

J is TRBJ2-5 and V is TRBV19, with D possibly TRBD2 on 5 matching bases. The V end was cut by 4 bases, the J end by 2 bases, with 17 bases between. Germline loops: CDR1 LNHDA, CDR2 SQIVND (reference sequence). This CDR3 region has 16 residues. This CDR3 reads CASSTWTEMRQETQYF. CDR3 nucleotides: TGTGCCAGTAGTACCTGGACTGAGATGCGACAAGAGACCCAGTACTTC. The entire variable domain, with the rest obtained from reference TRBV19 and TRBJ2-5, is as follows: DGGITQSPKYLFRKEGQNVTLSCEQNLNHDAMYWYRQDPGQGLRLIYYSQIVNDFQKGDIAEGYSVSREKKESFPLTVTSAQKNPTAFYLCASSTWTEMRQETQYFGPGTRLLVL.

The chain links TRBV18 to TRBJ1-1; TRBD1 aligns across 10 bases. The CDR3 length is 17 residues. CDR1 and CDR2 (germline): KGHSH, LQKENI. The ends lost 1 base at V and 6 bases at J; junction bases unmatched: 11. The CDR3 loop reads CASSPRSAGTGVAEAFF. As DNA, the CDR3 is TGTGCCAGCTCACCACGCAGCGCCGGGACAGGGGTCGCTGAAGCTTTCTTT.

CDR3 nucleotide sequence: TGTGCCAGCAGCGAGCGGGGACTATCTCACAATGAGCAGTTCTTC. Encoded protein: CASSERGLSHNEQFF. V is TRBV9 and J is TRBJ2-1; 7 bases line up with TRBD2. This CDR3 region has 15 residues. The V gene end was trimmed by 3 bases and the J gene end by 5 bases; junction bases not matched to a gene: 8. Germline CDR1 is SGDLS and CDR2 is YYNGEE.

CDR3 coding DNA: TGCGCCAGCAGCTTGGGGCAGGGGGCGCGTAGCTATGGCTACACCTTC. This codes for CASSLGQGARSYGYTF. V and J are TRBV5-1 and TRBJ1-2, with 8 bases that match TRBD1. The trim removed 0 bases at V and 4 bases at J, leaving 8 bases unmatched. Germline CDR1 reads SGHRS; CDR2 reads YFSETQ. The CDR3 totals 16 residues.